This T cell receptor beta chain emerged from a study of OX40 agonist ivuxolimab in advanced cancers. Study at large: Ivuxolimab was delivered to patients intravenously every 2 weeks at doses spanning 0.01 to 10 mg/kg.

The assay was immunoSEQ multiplex PCR, and TCRdb's table has in-frame clones only and misses some. The sample consists of about 26,000 clones, over 70% of them appearing once. Germline V gene data show CDR1 as KGHSH and CDR2 as LQKENI. With 3 bases removed from V and 5 bases from J, the gap between germline ends came to 14 bases. The CDR3 is 14 residues long. The chain has TRBV18 and TRBJ2-7, with D tentatively TRBD2 (5 bases). Sample: CD4+ or CD8+ T cells sorted from blood, taken in a trial of the OX40 agonist ivuxolimab. This TCR came from an adult with an advanced solid tumor such as melanoma, head and neck, liver or kidney cancer. The CDR3 spells CASSPRGMTDEQYF. The CDR3 DNA reads as TGTGCCAGCTCACCGCGAGGGATGACGGACGAGCAGTACTTC.